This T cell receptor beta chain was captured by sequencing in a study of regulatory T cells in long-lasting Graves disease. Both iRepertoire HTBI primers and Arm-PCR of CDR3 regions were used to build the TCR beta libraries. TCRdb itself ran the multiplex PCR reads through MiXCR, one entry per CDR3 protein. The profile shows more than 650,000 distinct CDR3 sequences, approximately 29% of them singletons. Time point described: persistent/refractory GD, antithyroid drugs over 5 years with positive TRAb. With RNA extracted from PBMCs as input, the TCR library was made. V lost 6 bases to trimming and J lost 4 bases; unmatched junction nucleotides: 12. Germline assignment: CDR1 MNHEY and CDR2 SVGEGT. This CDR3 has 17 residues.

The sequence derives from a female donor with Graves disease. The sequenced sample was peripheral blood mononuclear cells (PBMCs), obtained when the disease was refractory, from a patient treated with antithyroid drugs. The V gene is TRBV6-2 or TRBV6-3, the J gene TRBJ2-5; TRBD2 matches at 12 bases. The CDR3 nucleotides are TGTGCCAGCAGCCCCCACCGACTAGCGGGAGTAGGAGAGACCCAGTACTTC. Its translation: CASSPHRLAGVGETQYF.